This T cell receptor (beta chain) is drawn from a study of chemoradiotherapy in HPV16-positive cancers (dated by TCRdb to 2022 to 2024). For the wider study: Candidate HPV-specific T-cell clones and common TCR motifs were defined by functional T-cell assays performed on cells from a couple of HPV16-positive patients. Next, the candidate HPV-specific TCRs and motifs were followed in TCR repertoires from approximately 82 patients with HPV-related cancers. The study set out to ask whether T-cell immunity against the HPV oncoproteins E6 and E7 changes over the course of chemoradiotherapy and whether that immunity affects survival. Study-wide findings and limitations: Among HPV16-positive patients, expansion of HPV-responsive T cells during chemoradiotherapy was associated with better recurrence-free survival. The functional definition of HPV-specific T cells was derived from only a couple of HPV16-positive patients, and the survival association was reported for HPV16-positive patients. Expansion of candidate HPV-specific clones and E7-related TCR motifs was observed in the tumor microenvironment during treatment, whereas no such expansion was observed for non-HPV-specific T cells.

This clone was recorded once. This clone's antigen is unknown. No base quality information exists; no much larger clone differs at one position. Repertoires were sampled repeatedly over the course of chemoradiotherapy so that clonal expansion in the tumor microenvironment could be followed. Its CDR3 holds 15 amino acids, cysteine through phenylalanine. Just the 45-base CDR3 DNA is kept, in frame starting at base 1. The V end gives up 7 bases and the J end 3 bases, leaving 4 bases in the junction not matched to a gene. CDR1 and CDR2 are drawn from the germline V gene: ENHRY, SYGVKD. To prepare the library, the immunoSEQ multiplex PCR assay was applied. TCRdb obtained this table from immuneACCESS and retained in-frame rearrangements with V and J assigned. These tables miss some clones; where compared with another copy, unresolved V genes account for less than half of the shortfall, and the remainder is unexplained. The sample table holds approximately 1,500 clones, of which 70% to 85% were seen once. The top ten hold 6.2% of the sample.

The starting material was tumor tissue, obtained from a patient who underwent chemoradiotherapy. The V gene is TRBV10-3 and the J gene is TRBJ2-2, with 11 middle bases fitting TRBD1. The clonotype was recovered from a human donor with HPV-associated anogenital cancer. The CDR3 has the sequence CAITPGQGDTGELFF. The nucleotide sequence is given as TGTGCCATCACCCCGGGACAGGGGGACACCGGGGAGCTGTTTTTT.